The 2 T cell receptor beta chains below come from one sample, sequenced in a study of blood T cell repertoires in COVID-19. Clones were read by immunoSEQ multiplex PCR, and TCRdb kept only the in-frame ones, dropping some. The data show under 250,000 clones, around 86% seen once. The sample taken for sequencing was peripheral blood. The receptors were gathered from an elderly woman with COVID-19, enrolled during active disease.

The chain is built from TRBV5-4 and TRBJ2-7, with 9 bases aligning to TRBD1. The CDR3 totals 15 residues. Germline CDR1 and CDR2: SGHNT and YYREEE (reference sequence). V lost 3 bases, J lost 2 bases, and 6 bases stayed unmatched. CDR3 in amino acids: CASSSPGQGPYEQYF. The CDR3 DNA reads TGTGCCAGCAGCTCCCCGGGACAGGGTCCCTACGAGCAGTACTTC. Combining the CDR3 with reference TRBV5-4 and TRBJ2-7 gives the whole variable domain ETGVTQSPTHLIKTRGQQVTLRCSSQSGHNTVSWYQQALGQGPQFIFQYYREEENGRGNFPPRFSGLQFPNYSSELNVNALELDDSALYLCASSSPGQGPYEQYFGPGTRLTVT.

This clone has a single count. The chain recombines TRBV4-3 with TRBJ1-1; weak D call: TRBD1 (6 bases). V lost 0 bases and J 1 base, leaving 9 bases between the germline ends. The CDR3 is 15 amino acids. Germline V gives CDR1 LGHNA, CDR2 YSLEER. CDR3 residues: CASSQDPQGNTEAFF. CDR3 DNA sequence: TGCGCCAGCAGCCAAGATCCACAGGGGAACACTGAAGCTTTCTTT.